One and the same sample provided the 16 T cell receptor beta chains below, sequenced in a study of cytomegalovirus exposure and HLA in healthy donors. Vbeta (60) and Jbeta (13) primers were used in the PCR. TCRdb's table, derived via immunoSEQ multiplex PCR, lists solely in-frame clones and lacks some. The sample includes under 150,000 clones, 75% to 90% of them seen just once. Sequencing was done on a sample of PBMCs. Receptors originate from a woman in her 40s in good health and CMV-seropositive.

To note about this clone: The same CDR3 arises from other DNA sequences in this sample as well. The chain carries TRBV10-3 and TRBJ1-4, with 8 bases identical to TRBD1. The CDR3 has 15 amino acids. The V gene's germline CDR1 is ENHRY and CDR2 SYGVKD. V lost 3 bases, J lost 2 bases, and 2 bases stayed unmatched. Here the CDR3 reads CAISEGQGTNEKLFF. The CDR3 coding sequence is TGTGCCATCAGTGAAGGACAGGGCACTAATGAAAAACTGTTTTTT.

The chain combines TRBV1 with TRBJ2-1; TRBD2 was called by the table and not checked on the DNA. TRBV1 is recorded as a pseudogene. There are 17 residues in the CDR3. The CDR3 loop is CTSSRWAGSGRGSVQFF. The CDR3 DNA follows: TGCACCAGCAGCAGATGGGCCGGAAGCGGGAGAGGCTCGGTCCAGTTCTTC.

The chain employs TRBV21-1 and TRBJ2-3; TRBD1 is the table's D call and was not checked against the DNA. TRBV21-1 represents a pseudogene. The CDR3 is 16 amino acids. This CDR3 is CASSRTGTESTDTQYF. The DNA for the CDR3 is TGTGCCAGCAGCAGAACCGGGACAGAGAGCACAGATACGCAGTATTTT.

The chain recombines TRBV9 with TRBJ2-1, with 10 nucleotides matching TRBD2. CDR1 SGDLS and CDR2 YYNGEE come from the germline V gene. J lost 4 bases, V lost 3 bases, and 7 bases had no gene match. The CDR3 has 16 residues. CDR3 in amino acids: CASSAGLAETYNEQFF. CDR3 in DNA: TGTGCCAGCAGCGCCGGACTAGCGGAGACGTACAATGAGCAGTTCTTC.

The J gene is TRBJ2-7, the V gene TRBV5-1; TRBD1 is a possible D gene (5 bases). Germline V gives CDR1 SGHRS, CDR2 YFSETQ. The CDR3 covers 14 residues. Trimming stripped 0 bases from V and 2 bases from J, with 9 bases between. CDR3 DNA: TGCGCCAGCAGCTTGGCCGACAGTACCTACGAGCAGTACTTC. Translating gives CASSLADSTYEQYF.

This chain uses TRBV28 with TRBJ1-1; 7 positions match TRBD1. Per the germline V gene, CDR1 is MDHEN and CDR2 is SYDVKM. There are 14 residues in the CDR3. The ends lost 1 base at V and 4 bases at J; junction bases unmatched: 3. Here the CDR3 reads CASSLYQGGTEAFF. The CDR3 region has the DNA TGTGCCAGCAGTTTATATCAGGGGGGCACTGAAGCTTTCTTT.

This sequence joins TRBV6-5 and TRBJ2-3; D uncertain. This CDR3 spans 15 amino acids. Germline V CDR1 and CDR2: MNHEY, SVGAGI. The V gene lost 7 bases and the J gene lost 0 bases, with 14 bases spanning the gap. CDR3 protein: CASTRSLPSTDTQYF. The CDR3 nucleotides read TGTGCCAGCACCCGCAGTCTTCCTAGCACAGATACGCAGTATTTT.

This chain uses TRBV6-1 with TRBJ2-7; 9 nucleotides agree with TRBD2. Germline-derived CDR1 and CDR2 are MNHNS and SASEGT. Trimming took 6 bases from V and 1 from J; bases not matched to a gene: 7. The CDR3 is 15 residues long. This CDR3 is CASRTALAGSYEQYF. CDR3 coding DNA: TGTGCCAGCAGAACGGCACTAGCGGGTTCCTACGAGCAGTACTTC.

The chain links TRBV5-1 to TRBJ2-7; D is perhaps TRBD2 (5 bases). The CDR3 has 16 amino acids. Per germline, CDR1 SGHRS and CDR2 YFSETQ. Trimming took 4 bases from V and 3 from J, leaving 20 bases between them. The DNA for the CDR3 is TGCGCCAGCAGCCCTCAACCCACGGACTTGTTCTACGAGCAGTACTTC. Amino acids: CASSPQPTDLFYEQYF.

The chain employs TRBV27 and TRBJ1-6, with TRBD1 matching over 8 bases. The CDR3 is 15 amino acids. Germline assignment: CDR1 MNHEY and CDR2 SMNVEV (reference sequence). Trimming removed 3 bases from V and 7 bases from J; junction bases left unmatched: 5. Written as DNA, the CDR3 is TGTGCCAGCAGTTTTGGTCGACAGGGGAATTCACCCCTCCACTTT. This codes for CASSFGRQGNSPLHF.

The genes are TRBV7-9 and TRBJ2-7, with 9 positions matching TRBD1. The V and J ends lost 5 bases and 3 bases, in that order; junction bases with no gene match: 8. Germline V gene data show CDR1 as SEHNR and CDR2 as FQNEAQ (reference sequence). The CDR3 has 15 amino acids. In DNA, the CDR3 is TGTGCCAGCAGCCCCGGGACAGGGCGCTTCTACGAGCAGTACTTC. Translated: CASSPGTGRFYEQYF.

This clone was detected a few times. This chain links TRBV11-3 with TRBJ2-3; D gene uncertain. The CDR3 contains 13 residues. The germline V gene encodes CDR1 SGHNT and CDR2 YENEEA. V was pared by 5 bases and J by 4 bases, with 10 bases between. The CDR3 protein is CASSPISSDTQYF. CDR3 DNA sequence: TGTGCCAGCAGCCCTATTAGCTCAGATACGCAGTATTTT.

J is TRBJ2-3 and V is TRBV9; 12 nucleotides align to TRBD2. The CDR3 extends over 17 amino acids. Trimming took 0 bases from V and 3 from J; bases not matched to a gene: 5. Germline CDR1 and CDR2: SGDLS and YYNGEE. The CDR3 nucleotides are TGTGCCAGCAGCGTAGGAACTAGCGGGAGGAGGACAGATACGCAGTATTTT. Translated: CASSVGTSGRRTDTQYF.

The chain links TRBV9 to TRBJ2-2; 9 positions agree with TRBD1. The CDR3 spans 17 residues. The germline gives CDR1 SGDLS, CDR2 YYNGEE. V shed 4 bases, J shed 4 bases, and the junction held 11 bases outside the gene matches. DNA for the CDR3: TGTGCCAGCAGCTCTAACATACAGGGGGCAAGCACCGGGGAGCTGTTTTTT. It yields the protein CASSSNIQGASTGELFF.

The CDR3 coding sequence is TGTGCCAGTAGTGTCAGTTTAGCGGGGGATACGCAGTATTTT. Translating it yields CASSVSLAGDTQYF. This rearrangement joins TRBV19 to TRBJ2-3; the match to TRBD2 covers 8 bases. V gave up 5 bases and J gave up 6 bases; unmatched junction bases: 7. Germline CDR1 LNHDA, CDR2 SQIVND (reference sequence). The CDR3 extends over 14 amino acids.

The chain uses TRBV9 and TRBJ2-7, with 11 nucleotides matching TRBD1. The germline V gene encodes CDR1 SGDLS and CDR2 YYNGEE. Germline trimming cut 0 bases from V and 4 bases from J; bases unmatched to any gene: 3. The CDR3 sequence is 15 residues long. The chain's CDR3 is CASSVGGTGGYEQYF. CDR3 coding DNA: TGTGCCAGCAGCGTAGGAGGGACAGGGGGTTACGAGCAGTACTTC.